Listed below are T cell receptor beta chains from one sample, sequenced in a study of CD4 T cell repertoires in COVID-19. Profiling relied on immunoSEQ multiplex PCR, and the TCRdb table lists in-frame clones only, not all of them. This sample yields tens of thousands of clones, of which 83% are seen a single time; approximately 0.6% belongs to the top ten. The starting material was CD4+ T cells from peripheral blood, obtained after recovery from COVID-19. The receptors derive from a human donor who had COVID-19. Both conserved end residues are part of each CDR3. A D gene is named only where the DNA matches it firmly. Expanded clones are given a class, and other clones once, few, many or no size at all.

TRBV21-1	NA	TRBJ1-3	NA	CASSDKRLTGNTIYF	TGTGCCAGCAGCGACAAAAGGCTGACCGGAAACACCATATATTTT
TRBV4-1	TRBD1	TRBJ2-5	once	CASSHPSGQEETQYF	TGCGCCAGCAGCCACCCCTCGGGACAGGAAGAGACCCAGTACTTC
TRBV5-1	NA	TRBJ2-1	NA	CASSSGITYNEQFF	TGCGCCAGCAGCTCCGGGATTACCTACAATGAGCAGTTCTTC
TRBV19	NA	TRBJ1-4	NA	CASSPPGATGRELFF	TGTGCCAGTAGTCCCCCAGGGGCTACAGGGAGGGAACTGTTTTTT
TRBV5-5	TRBD1	TRBJ1-2	NA	CASSLRKGQGYGYTF	TGTGCCAGCAGCTTGAGGAAGGGACAGGGCTATGGCTACACCTTC
TRBV7-2	TRBD2	TRBJ2-1	NA	CASSRRSGGRYNEQFF	TGTGCCAGCAGCCGGAGAAGCGGGGGGCGCTACAATGAGCAGTTCTTC
TRBV7-9	NA	TRBJ2-7	NA	CASSLGRTSYEQYF	TGTGCCAGCAGCTTAGGACGGACATCCTACGAGCAGTACTTC
TRBV7-8	NA	TRBJ2-3	NA	CASSRGARDTQYF	TGTGCCAGCAGCCGGGGGGCTAGAGATACGCAGTATTTT
TRBV11-3	NA	TRBJ2-4	NA	CASSLGSGNIQYF	TGTGCCAGCAGCTTAGGGTCAGGGAACATTCAGTACTTC
TRBV5-5	NA	TRBJ1-1	NA	CASSIGAGQGIIEAFF	TGTGCCAGCAGCATTGGGGCTGGGCAGGGGATTATTGAAGCTTTCTTT
TRBV3-1/TRBV3-2	TRBD1	TRBJ1-6	NA	CASSDRDRGYNSPLHF	TGTGCCAGCAGCGACCGGGACAGGGGATATAATTCACCCCTCCACTTT
TRBV2	NA	TRBJ1-3	NA	CASTDGLLSGNTIYF	TGTGCCAGCACGGACGGTCTCCTCTCTGGAAACACCATATATTTT
TRBV27	NA	TRBJ2-7	NA	CASSVVPPGVRPYEQYF	TGTGCCAGCAGTGTAGTCCCCCCAGGGGTCAGACCCTACGAGCAGTACTTC
TRBV5-1	TRBD1	TRBJ1-2	once	CASSLSSGGYGYTF	TGCGCCAGCAGCTTGAGTTCAGGGGGCTATGGCTACACCTTC
TRBV6-5	NA	TRBJ1-1	once	CASTPAGGVGEAFF	TGTGCCAGCACCCCGGCCGGGGGGGTTGGTGAAGCTTTCTTT
TRBV14	TRBD2	TRBJ2-1	NA	CASSQISGLAGVNEQFF	TGTGCCAGCAGCCAAATTTCAGGCCTAGCGGGAGTGAATGAGCAGTTCTTC
TRBV10-3	TRBD2	TRBJ2-7	NA	CAISGEGYEQYF	TGTGCCATCAGTGGGGAGGGTTACGAGCAGTACTTC
TRBV14	NA	TRBJ1-5	NA	CASSQGGAWDQPQHF	TGTGCCAGCAGCCAAGGGGGGGCCTGGGATCAGCCCCAGCATTTT
TRBV19	TRBD1	TRBJ1-2	NA	CASSTRPVDREYGYTF	TGTGCCAGTAGTACGAGACCAGTTGACAGGGAGTATGGCTACACCTTC
TRBV9	NA	TRBJ1-4	few	CASSPHPEGRGEKLFF	TGTGCCAGCAGCCCCCATCCCGAGGGGCGGGGGGAAAAACTGTTTTTT
TRBV10-2	NA	TRBJ2-7	few	CASSMAYEQYF	TGCGCCAGTTCGATGGCCTACGAGCAGTACTTC
TRBV12-3/TRBV12-4	NA	TRBJ1-1	NA	CASSRDANTEAFF	TGTGCCAGCAGTCGGGACGCTAACACTGAAGCTTTCTTT
TRBV5-6	NA	TRBJ2-4	NA	CASSYLQVLSF	TGTGCCAGCAGCTACCTACAGGTCCTGAGCTTC
TRBV24-1	TRBD2	TRBJ2-1	NA	CATGGWNEQFF	TGTGCCACGGGGGGGTGGAATGAGCAGTTCTTC
TRBV6-5	TRBD1	TRBJ1-3	once	CASKDRVSGNTIYF	TGTGCCAGCAAAGACAGGGTATCTGGAAACACCATATATTTT
TRBV5-6	NA	TRBJ1-2	few	CASSLGRGQVGYTF	TGTGCCAGCAGCTTGGGGCGGGGGCAGGTTGGCTACACCTTC
TRBV19	NA	TRBJ1-5	NA	CASITTAGGSNQPQHF	TGTGCCAGTATTACTACGGCGGGGGGAAGCAATCAGCCCCAGCATTTT
TRBV2	NA	TRBJ1-5	once	CASSADIQPQPQHF	TGTGCCAGCAGTGCCGACATACAACCTCAGCCCCAGCATTTT
TRBV6-6	NA	TRBJ1-1	NA	CASSSYSNTEAFF	TGTGCCAGCAGTTCTTACAGCAACACTGAAGCTTTCTTT
TRBV2	NA	TRBJ1-5	NA	CASTQAYSNQPQHF	TGTGCCAGCACCCAGGCTTATAGCAATCAGCCCCAGCATTTT
TRBV7-2	NA	TRBJ2-5	NA	CASSFFAGRQETQYF	TGTGCCAGCAGCTTTTTCGCGGGACGGCAAGAGACCCAGTACTTC